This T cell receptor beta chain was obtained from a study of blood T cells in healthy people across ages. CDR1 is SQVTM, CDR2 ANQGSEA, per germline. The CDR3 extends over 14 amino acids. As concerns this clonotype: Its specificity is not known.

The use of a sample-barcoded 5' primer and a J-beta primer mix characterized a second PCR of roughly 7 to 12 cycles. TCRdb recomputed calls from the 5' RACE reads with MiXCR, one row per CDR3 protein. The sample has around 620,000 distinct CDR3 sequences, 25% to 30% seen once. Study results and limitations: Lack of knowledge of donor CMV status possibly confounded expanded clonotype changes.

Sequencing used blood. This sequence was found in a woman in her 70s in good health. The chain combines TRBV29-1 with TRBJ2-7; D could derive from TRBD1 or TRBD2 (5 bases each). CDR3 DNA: TGCAGGGTGCTTGGGACGCGTAGAACCTACGAGCAGTACTTC. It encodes CRVLGTRRTYEQYF.